This T cell receptor (beta chain) was recorded in a study of T-cell memory formation after mild COVID-19. Constant-segment primers served in 5'RACE that generated TCR alpha and TCR beta cDNA libraries bearing sample barcodes and UMIs. TCRdb itself ran the 5' RACE reads through MiXCR, one entry per CDR3 protein. Of fewer than 400,000 distinct CDR3 sequences listed, roughly 15% were seen once; the top ten hold 20% to 25%. A remark on this clonotype: As yet, its antigen is unknown.

This CDR3 has 11 amino acids. V shed 6 bases and J shed 11 bases, with 11 bases lying between them. Germline lookup yields CDR1 LNHDA and CDR2 SQIVND (reference sequence). Study observations and caveats: Mainly in CM and EM were contracting CD4+ clones; CD8+ were in EMRA.

The chain uses TRBV19 and TRBJ1-3; D remains ambiguous. The receptor's source is a man aged 18-30 years who had mild COVID-19 (a few samples of this study predate the infection). Cell type and time point are not known. Sequences were obtained from PBMCs or a T cell subset sorted from them (not recorded which). The CDR3 sequence: CASSLDRAIYF. Written as DNA, the CDR3 is TGTGCCAGTAGCCTAGACCGGGCCATATATTTT.